The 6 T cell receptor beta chains below were found in one sample sequenced in a study of blood T cell repertoires in COVID-19. Measured with immunoSEQ multiplex PCR; TCRdb has only the in-frame clones, and not every one. Of roughly 260,000 clones listed, about 87% are singletons. The sequenced material came from peripheral blood. The receptors were sampled from a woman between 50 and 59 years old with acute or convalescent COVID-19.

The V gene is TRBV19, the J gene TRBJ2-7; TRBD2 might be the D (6 bases). V gave up 4 bases and J gave up 6 bases, with 16 bases separating them. Germline values: CDR1 LNHDA, CDR2 SQIVND (reference sequence). The CDR3 length is 14 residues. In nucleotides, the CDR3 is TGTGCCAGTAGTACGCGACTAGGACCCCTCGAGCAGTACTTC. Translation: CASSTRLGPLEQYF.

CDR3 DNA sequence: TGTGCCAGCAGTTTAATCTCGTGGGAGGATCCCCCAAATGGATATGGCTACACCTTC. It yields the protein CASSLISWEDPPNGYGYTF. The chain combines TRBV28 with TRBJ1-2; D is unclear. The CDR3 sequence is 19 residues long. Germline assignment: CDR1 MDHEN and CDR2 SYDVKM. V gave up 2 bases and J gave up 5 bases, with 27 bases separating them.

The chain uses TRBV10-3 and TRBJ2-2; D is ambiguous. From germline, CDR1 is ENHRY and CDR2 SYGVKD. V was trimmed by 6 bases and J by 4 bases, leaving 9 bases between them. The CDR3 spans 13 residues. The CDR3 loop is CAIRLEVTGELFF. The DNA of the CDR3 is TGTGCCATCAGGTTAGAGGTCACCGGGGAGCTGTTTTTT.

This sequence joins TRBV7-9 and TRBJ1-2; D unresolved. This CDR3 is built from 13 residues. V lost 5 bases and J 4 bases, leaving 11 bases between the germline ends. Per the germline V gene, CDR1 is SEHNR and CDR2 is FQNEAQ (reference sequence). CDR3 sequence: CASSSTTVYGYTF. As DNA, the CDR3 is TGTGCCAGCAGCAGTACCACTGTCTATGGCTACACCTTC.

This clone has just a few counts. This rearrangement joins TRBV19 to TRBJ1-5; 7 bases are shared with TRBD1. The CDR3 length is 13 residues. The germline gives CDR1 LNHDA, CDR2 SQIVND (reference sequence). The V and J ends lost 3 bases and 7 bases, in that order; junction bases with no gene match: 3. The CDR3 spells CASSIQQGQPQHF. CDR3 nucleotides: TGTGCCAGTAGTATTCAACAGGGGCAGCCCCAGCATTTT.

V usage is TRBV5-6 and J usage is TRBJ1-2; TRBD1 matches at 7 bases. V gave up 6 bases and J gave up 8 bases; unmatched junction bases: 16. Germline lookup yields CDR1 SGHDT and CDR2 YYEEEE. This CDR3 contains 15 residues. The CDR3 DNA sequence: TGTGCCAGCACCAAGGACCTACAGGGGTCTGACGGCTACACCTTC. Translating gives CASTKDLQGSDGYTF.